This entry lists 20 T cell receptor beta chains sequenced from one sample in a study of T cell repertoires in ileal Crohn's disease. Sequenced by immunoSEQ multiplex PCR; TCRdb stores in-frame clones only, minus some. Of roughly 13,000 clones in the sample, around 82% are singletons; the top ten hold less than 20%. Sequencing input: ileal tissue. These receptor sequences come from an adult with Crohn's disease.

V is TRBV5-1 and J is TRBJ2-3; a weak D match, TRBD2 (5 bases). V was pared by 0 bases and J by 9 bases, with 17 bases between. From germline, CDR1 is SGHRS and CDR2 YFSETQ. The CDR3 runs 15 residues. As DNA, the CDR3 is TGCGCCAGCAGCTTGGCCAAGCTAGCCAATAAGACGCAGTATTTT. Protein: CASSLAKLANKTQYF. Looking up the rest from reference TRBV5-1 and TRBJ2-3 gives the full variable domain: KAGVTQTPRYLIKTRGQQVTLSCSPISGHRSVSWYQQTPGQGLQFLFEYFSETQRNKGNFPGRFSGRQFSNSRSEMNVSTLELGDSALYLCASSLAKLANKTQYFGPGTRLTVL.

This chain connects TRBV10-3 to TRBJ1-3, with 7 bases fitting TRBD1. With V trimmed by 0 bases and J by 4 bases, 0 bases remained unmatched. Germline CDR1 ENHRY, CDR2 SYGVKD. The CDR3 runs 14 residues. The CDR3 nucleotides read TGTGCCATCAGTGAGTCGACAGGGGGAAACACCATATATTTT. Its protein is CAISESTGGNTIYF.

This chain joins TRBV2 and TRBJ2-2, with D maybe TRBD2 (5 bases). V gave up 4 bases and J gave up 6 bases, with 12 bases separating them. This CDR3 has 14 residues. Germline V CDR1 and CDR2: SNHLY, FYNNEI. CDR3 nucleotide sequence: TGTGCCAGCAGTGTCAGGCTGGAGGCCGGGGAGCTGTTTTTT. This gives the protein CASSVRLEAGELFF.

The J gene is TRBJ2-7, the V gene TRBV6-6; 10 nucleotides align to TRBD1. This CDR3 has 14 amino acids. The ends lost 7 bases at V and 0 bases at J; junction bases unmatched: 3. Germline V gives CDR1 MNHNY, CDR2 SVGAGI (reference sequence). CDR3 residues: CASTWTGGSYEQYF. The CDR3 DNA is TGTGCCAGCACCTGGACAGGGGGCTCCTACGAGCAGTACTTC.

The chain recombines TRBV6-6 with TRBJ2-5, with TRBD1 as a possible D gene (6 bases). This CDR3 spans 13 amino acids. Looked up from germline, CDR1 is MNHNY and CDR2 is SVGAGI (reference sequence). V lost 8 bases and J 1 base, leaving 11 bases between the germline ends. The CDR3 nucleotides read TGTGCCAGCGGCCAGGGGTTCCAAGAGACCCAGTACTTC. Translating it yields CASGQGFQETQYF.

This clone was detected once. Mismatch with germline at one junction end may stem from a read error. V is TRBV7-7 and J is TRBJ2-7, with D hard to call. The CDR3 runs 13 residues. Germline V CDR1 and CDR2: SSHAT, FNYEAQ (reference sequence). The CDR3 DNA is TGTGCTAGCAGCCGCGGTTACACCTACGAGCAGTACTTC. As protein: CASSRGYTYEQYF.

To note about this clone: Additional DNA sequences in this sample encode the identical CDR3. The J gene is TRBJ2-7, the V gene TRBV5-1, with 9 bases that match TRBD1. Looked up from germline, CDR1 is SGHRS and CDR2 is YFSETQ. The CDR3 contains 15 residues. The trim removed 3 bases at V and 0 bases at J, leaving 4 bases unmatched. DNA of the CDR3: TGCGCCAGCAGCTCGGGACAGGGCCTCTCCTACGAGCAGTACTTC. Protein: CASSSGQGLSYEQYF.

Only one count was recorded for this clone. The chain combines TRBV5-1 with TRBJ2-7; 8 bases agree with TRBD1. The germline V gene encodes CDR1 SGHRS and CDR2 YFSETQ. CDR3 length: 16 amino acids. The junction had 14 bases not matched to a gene; V was cut back by 4 bases and J by 5 bases. The chain's CDR3 is CASSPPLGQELNEQYF. CDR3 DNA: TGCGCCAGCAGCCCACCTTTGGGACAGGAATTGAACGAGCAGTACTTC.

The chain combines TRBV4-1 with TRBJ1-2, with a possible D match to TRBD1 (6 bases). The germline V gene has CDR1 MGHRA and CDR2 YSYEKL. V lost 1 base and J lost 2, with 14 bases in between. The CDR3 spans 16 residues. The CDR3 sequence: CASSQGQASINYGYTF. CDR3 DNA sequence: TGCGCCAGCAGCCAAGGACAGGCATCAATCAACTATGGCTACACCTTC.

This chain uses TRBV19 with TRBJ2-5; D unresolved. The CDR3 consists of 13 residues. Trimming removed 3 bases at V and 0 bases at J, with 5 bases between. CDR1 and CDR2 from the germline V gene are LNHDA and SQIVND (reference sequence). In DNA, the CDR3 is TGTGCCAGTAGTATCCGGTACCAAGAGACCCAGTACTTC. This gives the protein CASSIRYQETQYF.

The J gene is TRBJ1-3, the V gene TRBV11-3; D uncertain. V was cut by 3 bases and J by 4 bases, with 7 bases left in between. The CDR3 spans 13 residues. Germline V CDR1 and CDR2: SGHNT, YENEEA. The CDR3: CASSFTTGNTIYF. The CDR3 DNA follows: TGTGCCAGCAGCTTTACGACAGGAAACACCATATATTTT.

The gene calls are TRBV4-2 and TRBJ2-5, with TRBD2 matching 8 bases. The germline V gene has CDR1 LGHNA and CDR2 YNFKEQ. This CDR3 spans 14 amino acids. V lost 5 bases and J lost 4; bases outside the gene matches: 6. The CDR3 region has the DNA TGTGCCAGCAGCTATGCGGGACTAGGAGAGACCCAGTACTTC. It codes for CASSYAGLGETQYF.

The J gene is TRBJ2-3, the V gene TRBV18; 9 nucleotides agree with TRBD2. Per germline, CDR1 KGHSH and CDR2 LQKENI. The ends lost 1 base at V and 7 bases at J; junction bases unmatched: 15. The CDR3 consists of 18 residues. The CDR3 DNA is TGTGCCAGCTCACCACGGAGGGCTAGCGGGGATCCCGCCTATACGCAGTATTTT. This sequence encodes CASSPRRASGDPAYTQYF.

In its sample, this clone was seen a few times. The V and J genes are TRBV9 and TRBJ2-2; 10 bases match TRBD2. Germline V CDR1 and CDR2: SGDLS, YYNGEE. J lost 7 bases, V lost 4 bases, and 10 bases had no gene match. The CDR3 has 16 residues. The CDR3 DNA reads as TGTGCCAGCAGCCCCCTAGCGGGGGCGCTCATCGGGGAGCTGTTTTTT. It codes for CASSPLAGALIGELFF. Full variable domain (outside the CDR3, taken from reference TRBV9 and TRBJ2-2): DSGVTQTPKHLITATGQRVTLRCSPRSGDLSVYWYQQSLDQGLQFLIQYYNGEERAKGNILERFSAQQFPDLHSELNLSSLELGDSALYFCASSPLAGALIGELFFGEGSRLTVL.

V and J are TRBV29-1 and TRBJ2-3, with D possibly matching TRBD2 (6 bases). The CDR3 loop spans 10 amino acids. V shed 6 bases and J shed 12 bases, with 13 bases lying between them. The germline CDR1 and CDR2 sequences are SQVTM and ANQGSEA. CDR3 sequence reads: CSVDEGGQYF. CDR3 coding DNA: TGCAGCGTGGACGAGGGAGGACAGTATTTT.

The chain recombines TRBV5-4 with TRBJ1-6, with 8 bases lining up with TRBD1. The CDR3 has 15 residues. Trimming at V came to 1 base and at J to 10 bases, leaving 7 bases not matched to a gene. Germline-derived CDR1 and CDR2 are SGHNT and YYREEE (reference sequence). The CDR3 here is CASSLSVQGDSPLHF. As DNA, the CDR3 is TGTGCCAGCAGCTTGTCGGTACAGGGGGACTCACCCCTCCACTTT.

J is TRBJ2-7 and V is TRBV5-6; D uncertain. This CDR3 is built from 14 residues. CDR1 and CDR2 (germline): SGHDT, YYEEEE. Trimming pared 0 bases from V and 3 bases from J, leaving 10 bases between. The DNA for the CDR3 is TGTGCCAGCAGCTTGGCTGATAGCAGCTACGAGCAGTACTTC. Amino acid sequence: CASSLADSSYEQYF.

This clone was counted once. The chain is built from TRBV7-9 and TRBJ2-1; weak D call: TRBD2 (6 bases). From germline, CDR1 is SEHNR and CDR2 FQNEAQ (reference sequence). V lost 5 bases and J lost 8, with 19 bases in between. The CDR3 runs 15 residues. DNA of the CDR3: TGTGCCAGCAGCCCATGGTTGGGGGGTCAGGATGAGCAGTTCTTC. Translating gives CASSPWLGGQDEQFF.

The chain carries TRBV5-4 and TRBJ1-2; weak D call: TRBD1 (5 bases). Deletions cut 3 bases from V and 4 bases from J, with 13 bases between. This CDR3 contains 14 residues. The V gene's germline CDR1 is SGHNT and CDR2 YYREEE (reference sequence). The CDR3 DNA sequence: TGTGCCAGCAGCTCCGGGGGGACGGGCTATGGCTACACCTTC. Translated, it gives CASSSGGTGYGYTF.

This clone was found once. The chain carries TRBV27 and TRBJ2-7; tentative D call: TRBD1 (5 bases). This CDR3 is 13 amino acids long. The germline gives CDR1 MNHEY, CDR2 SMNVEV (reference sequence). V dropped 4 bases and J dropped 3 bases, with 10 bases sitting between them. The CDR3 region is CASSSNQGYEQYF. In nucleotides, the CDR3 is TGTGCCAGCAGTTCGAACCAGGGCTACGAGCAGTACTTC.